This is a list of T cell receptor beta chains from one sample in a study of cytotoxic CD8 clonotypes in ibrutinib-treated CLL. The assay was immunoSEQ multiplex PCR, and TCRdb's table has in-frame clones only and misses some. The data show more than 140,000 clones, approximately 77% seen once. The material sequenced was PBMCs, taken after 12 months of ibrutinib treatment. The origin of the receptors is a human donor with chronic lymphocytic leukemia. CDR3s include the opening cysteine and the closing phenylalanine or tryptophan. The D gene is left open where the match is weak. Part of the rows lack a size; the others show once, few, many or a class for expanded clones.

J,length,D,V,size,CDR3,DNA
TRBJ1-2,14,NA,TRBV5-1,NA,CASSLSAGVEGYTF,TGCGCCAGCAGCTTGAGCGCGGGGGTAGAAGGCTACACCTTC
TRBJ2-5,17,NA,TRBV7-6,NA,CASSPRPGGQIQETQYF,TGTGCCAGCAGCCCACGGCCCGGGGGCCAGATCCAAGAGACCCAGTACTTC
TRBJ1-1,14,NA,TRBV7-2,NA,CASSITGMGSEAFF,TGTGCCAGCAGCATTACGGGAATGGGATCTGAAGCTTTCTTT
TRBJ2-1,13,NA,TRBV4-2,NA,CASSQDLRAEQFF,TGTGCCAGCAGCCAAGATCTAAGGGCTGAGCAGTTCTTC
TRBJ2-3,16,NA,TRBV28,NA,CASSPPGLPSTDTQYF,TGTGCCAGCAGTCCCCCGGGCTTGCCTAGCACAGATACGCAGTATTTT
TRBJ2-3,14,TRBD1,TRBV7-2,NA,CASSSDRVADTQYF,TGTGCCAGCAGCTCCGACAGGGTAGCAGATACGCAGTATTTT
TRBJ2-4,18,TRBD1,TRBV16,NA,CASSQSRTGDIAKNIQYF,TGTGCCAGCAGCCAATCGAGGACAGGCGACATAGCCAAAAACATTCAGTACTTC
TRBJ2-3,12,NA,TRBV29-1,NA,CSVLFGVDTQYF,TGCAGCGTACTATTCGGGGTGGATACGCAGTATTTT
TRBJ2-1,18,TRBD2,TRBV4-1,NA,CASSQPGLAGGPYNEQFF,TGCGCCAGCAGCCAACCGGGACTAGCGGGAGGGCCCTACAATGAGCAGTTCTTC
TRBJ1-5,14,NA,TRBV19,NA,CASSFAGLNQPQHF,TGTGCCAGTAGTTTTGCGGGACTGAATCAGCCCCAGCATTTT
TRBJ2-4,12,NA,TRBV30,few,CAWSVPQNIQYF,TGTGCCTGGAGTGTACCCCAAAACATTCAGTACTTC
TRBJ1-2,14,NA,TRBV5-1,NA,CASSGGQPPYGYTF,TGCGCCAGCTCCGGGGGACAACCTCCCTATGGCTACACCTTC
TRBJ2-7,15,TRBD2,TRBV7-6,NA,CASSFGGSNSYEQYF,TGTGCCAGCAGCTTCGGCGGGAGTAACTCCTACGAGCAGTACTTC
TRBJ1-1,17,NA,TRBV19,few,CASSIDYGGRLNTEAFF,TGTGCCAGTAGTATAGATTATGGGGGGCGCTTGAACACTGAAGCTTTCTTT
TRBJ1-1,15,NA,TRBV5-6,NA,CASSLAAGLNTEAFF,TGTGCCAGCAGCTTGGCGGCGGGTCTCAACACTGAAGCTTTCTTT
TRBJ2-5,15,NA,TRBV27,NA,CASSFMKGARETQYF,TGTGCCAGCAGTTTCATGAAAGGGGCGCGAGAGACCCAGTACTTC
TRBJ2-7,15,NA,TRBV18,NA,CASSLSEHHQYEQYF,TGTGCCAGCTCACTATCGGAACACCACCAGTACGAGCAGTACTTC